These 10 T cell receptor beta chains share one sample of origin, sequenced in a study of blood T cell repertoires in COVID-19. Assay used: immunoSEQ multiplex PCR; TCRdb lists only in-frame clones, some missing. The sample includes some 100,000 clones, almost 95% of them seen just once. Specimen: peripheral blood. The receptor set was obtained from a woman aged 60-75 years with active COVID-19.

The chain links TRBV6-5 to TRBJ2-7, with TRBD1 matching 10 bases. With V trimmed by 2 bases and J by 4 bases, 5 bases remained unmatched. This CDR3 has 15 amino acids. CDR1 MNHEY and CDR2 SVGAGI come from the germline V gene. The CDR3 reads CASSYRDRGPYEQYF. The CDR3 nucleotides are TGTGCCAGCAGTTACCGGGACAGGGGTCCTTACGAGCAGTACTTC.

The chain joins TRBV28 to TRBJ2-1; D is unclear. From germline, CDR1 is MDHEN and CDR2 SYDVKM. The CDR3 covers 14 residues. Trimming left V 6 bases short and J 1 base short, with 10 bases between. The CDR3 DNA reads as TGTGCCAGCAGCAGAGCCGGGTCCTACAATGAGCAGTTCTTC. This translates into CASSRAGSYNEQFF.

This rearrangement joins TRBV21-1 to TRBJ2-7; the table gives TRBD1 as D, unverified against the DNA. TRBV21-1 is designated a pseudogene. The CDR3 length is 16 residues. The DNA for the CDR3 is TGTGCCAGCAGCAAAGCGGGGACAGGGGGGGGTCTCGAGCAGTACTTC. Translating it yields CASSKAGTGGGLEQYF.

This chain connects TRBV3-1 (or the pseudogene TRBV3-2) to TRBJ2-2; TRBD2 matches 11 bases. After removal of 0 bases from V and 3 bases from J, the junction contained 9 bases not matched to a gene. The length of the CDR3 is 19 residues. The germline V gene encodes CDR1 LGHDT and CDR2 YNNKEL (reference sequence). The CDR3 sequence: CASSQDPPSGGTYTGELFF. The CDR3 DNA is TGTGCCAGCAGCCAAGATCCTCCTAGCGGGGGGACTTACACCGGGGAGCTGTTTTTT.

The V call is TRBV19, the J call TRBJ1-2; 10 bases match TRBD1. Looked up from germline, CDR1 is LNHDA and CDR2 is SQIVND (reference sequence). Trimming at V came to 8 bases and at J to 8 bases, leaving 14 bases not matched to a gene. The CDR3 length is 15 residues. Written as DNA, the CDR3 is TGTGCCAGTGCCCGGGACAGGGGCCCCATTGGCGGCTACACCTTC. It encodes CASARDRGPIGGYTF.

This chain connects TRBV7-2 to TRBJ2-1, with 9 nucleotides matching TRBD2. The germline CDR1 and CDR2 sequences are SGHTA and FQGNSA. The CDR3 loop spans 15 amino acids. V trimming: 4 bases; J trimming: 3 bases; junction bases outside the gene matches: 4. The CDR3 DNA sequence: TGTGCCAGCAGCTCCTCTAGCGGGAACTACAATGAGCAGTTCTTC. Encoded protein: CASSSSSGNYNEQFF. Looking up the rest from reference TRBV7-2 and TRBJ2-1 gives the full variable domain: GAGVSQSPSNKVTEKGKDVELRCDPISGHTALYWYRQSLGQGLEFLIYFQGNSAPDKSGLPSDRFSAERTGGSVSTLTIQRTQQEDSAVYLCASSSSSGNYNEQFFGPGTRLTVL.

This chain links TRBV5-1 with TRBJ1-5, with a weak D call TRBD1 (6 bases). Germline CDR1 SGHRS, CDR2 YFSETQ. Trimming removed 2 bases from V and 4 bases from J, with 10 bases in between. This CDR3 has 14 residues. The CDR3 sequence: CASSFSGQNQPQHF. The CDR3 DNA follows: TGCGCCAGCAGCTTTAGTGGACAGAATCAGCCCCAGCATTTT.

The gene calls are TRBV4-1 and TRBJ2-7, with D possibly TRBD2 on 5 matching bases. The ends were cut back, 1 base at V and 5 bases at J, with 15 bases in the middle. This CDR3 has 15 amino acids. The germline V gene has CDR1 MGHRA and CDR2 YSYEKL. The DNA of the CDR3 is TGCGCCAGCAGCCAAGCGGGCCGGGAAAAGGACGAGCAGTACTTC. Translated, it gives CASSQAGREKDEQYF.

The genes are TRBV11-2 and TRBJ2-3; 9 nucleotides agree with TRBD2. Germline CDR1 SGHAT, CDR2 FQNNGV. This CDR3 region has 17 residues. The junction had 10 bases not matched to a gene; V was cut back by 5 bases and J by 1 base. In DNA, the CDR3 is TGTGCCAGCAGCGGATATCCGGGACTAGCAGGCACAGATACGCAGTATTTT. This sequence encodes CASSGYPGLAGTDTQYF.

The rearrangement joins TRBV19 to TRBJ1-5; 9 bases line up with TRBD1. The germline V gene has CDR1 LNHDA and CDR2 SQIVND (reference sequence). The length of the CDR3 is 15 residues. V lost 6 bases and J lost 1; bases outside the gene matches: 4. The CDR3 reads CASSGTGTSNQPQHF. The CDR3 DNA follows: TGTGCCAGTAGCGGGACAGGGACGAGCAATCAGCCCCAGCATTTT.